The T cell receptor beta chain described here comes from a study of cytomegalovirus exposure and HLA in healthy donors. Trimming cost V 2 bases and J 9 bases; bases outside gene matches: 3. CDR1 is SGHRS and CDR2 is YFSETQ in the germline V gene. The length of the CDR3 is 14 residues. The donors gave bone marrow, and they were healthy. Primers included in the PCR were 60 Vbeta and 13 Jbeta primers. Clones were sequenced by immunoSEQ multiplex PCR, and TCRdb holds only the in-frame ones, with some missing. The table records fewer than 110,000 clones, around 67% of them present only once. Regarding this clone: What it recognizes is unknown.

Notes on the study in general: Accurate prediction of most subjects' HLA-A and HLA-B alleles from TCR beta sequences was reported.

The rearrangement links TRBV5-1 to TRBJ1-6, with 9 bases aligning to TRBD1. Sequencing used PBMCs. This clonotype was sampled from a woman aged 40 to 50 in good health and CMV-seropositive. In DNA, the CDR3 is TGCGCCAGCAGCTTCGAGACAGGGGGTTCACCCCTCCACTTT. It codes for CASSFETGGSPLHF.